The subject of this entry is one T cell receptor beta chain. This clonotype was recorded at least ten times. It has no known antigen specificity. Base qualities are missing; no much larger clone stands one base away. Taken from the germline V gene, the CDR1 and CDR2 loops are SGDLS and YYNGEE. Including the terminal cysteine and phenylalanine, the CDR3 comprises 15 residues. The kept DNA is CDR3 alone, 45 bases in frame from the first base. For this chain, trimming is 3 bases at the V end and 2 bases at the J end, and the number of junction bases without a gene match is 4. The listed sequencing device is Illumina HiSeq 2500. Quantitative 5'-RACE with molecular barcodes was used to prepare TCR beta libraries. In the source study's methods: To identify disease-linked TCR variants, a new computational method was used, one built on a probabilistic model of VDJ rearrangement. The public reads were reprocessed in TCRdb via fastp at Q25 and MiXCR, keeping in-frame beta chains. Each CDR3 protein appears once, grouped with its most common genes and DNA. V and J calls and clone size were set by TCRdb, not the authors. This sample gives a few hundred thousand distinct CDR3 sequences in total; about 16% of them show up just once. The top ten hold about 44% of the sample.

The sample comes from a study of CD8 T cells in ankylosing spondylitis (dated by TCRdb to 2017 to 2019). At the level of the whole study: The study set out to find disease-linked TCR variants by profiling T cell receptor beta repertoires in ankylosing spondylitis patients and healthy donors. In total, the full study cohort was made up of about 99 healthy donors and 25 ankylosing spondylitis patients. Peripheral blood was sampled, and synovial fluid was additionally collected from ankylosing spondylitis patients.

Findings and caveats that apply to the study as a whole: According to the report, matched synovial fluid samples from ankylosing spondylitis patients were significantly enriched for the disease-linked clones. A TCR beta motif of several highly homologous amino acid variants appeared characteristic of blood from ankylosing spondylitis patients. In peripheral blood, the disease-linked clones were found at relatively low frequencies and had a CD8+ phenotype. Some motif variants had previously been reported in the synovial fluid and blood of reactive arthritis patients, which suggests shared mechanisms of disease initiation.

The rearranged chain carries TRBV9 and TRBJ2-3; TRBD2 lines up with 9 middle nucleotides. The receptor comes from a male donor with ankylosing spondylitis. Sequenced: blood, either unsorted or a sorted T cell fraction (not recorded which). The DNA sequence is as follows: TGTGCCAGCAGCGCGGGACTAGCAGACACAGATACGCAGTATTTT. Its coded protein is CASSAGLADTDTQYF.